This paragraph reports one TCR beta chain. This sample was included in a study of blood T cell repertoires in COVID-19. Germline values: CDR1 LNHNV, CDR2 YYDKDF (reference sequence). V was trimmed by 6 bases and J by 0 bases, leaving 12 bases between them. CDR3 length: 15 amino acids. Methods used by the authors: Amplification with reference gene primers provided the estimates of nucleated cell counts. Sequencing was performed with immunoSEQ multiplex PCR; in TCRdb, only in-frame clones are kept and a portion is missing. Clonal size and the V and J genes are those of that table, whereas D and trimming came from the DNA. The table shows roughly 220,000 clones, with just under 85% occurring only once.

The sample consisted of PBMCs or T cells enriched from blood (not recorded which). The chain employs TRBV15 and TRBJ1-5, with D possibly TRBD1 on 6 matching bases. The source is a woman in her thirties or forties with acute COVID-19. CDR3 sequence: CATSRQVGSNQPQHF. CDR3 DNA sequence: TGTGCCACCAGTAGACAGGTGGGTAGCAATCAGCCCCAGCATTTT.